This TCR beta chain was recorded in a study of blood T cell repertoires in COVID-19. About the study: Samples representing acute and convalescent COVID-19 were sourced from the United States, Italy and Spain. Sources were T cells, B-cell-depleted T cells, or PBMCs; the material itself was cDNA or gDNA.

As originally analysed: Using reference gene primer amplification, nucleated cell counts were estimated. Clones were read by immunoSEQ multiplex PCR, and TCRdb kept only the in-frame ones, dropping some. V, J and clone size reflect that table, while D and trimming were determined from the DNA. The sample includes 10,000 to 14,000 clones, approximately 89% of them seen just once. Specimen: peripheral blood. This TCR was recovered from a human donor in a cohort sampled during active COVID-19.

In DNA, the CDR3 is TGTGCCAGCAGTGGAGTCCCTGGCGGCGAGCAGTTCTTC. It codes for CASSGVPGGEQFF. This chain connects TRBV2 to TRBJ2-1; D not resolved. Germline CDR1 is SNHLY and CDR2 is FYNNEI. The CDR3 has 13 residues. Trimming shortened V by 4 bases and J by 10 bases, and 14 bases separated the two germline ends.